Here is one T cell receptor beta chain with its context. Its binding antigen is unknown. Per-base qualities were not stored, and no clone one base away is much larger. Each collaborating institution followed its own protocols to collect whole blood in K2EDTA tubes. Collaborator samples were shipped for TCRbeta analysis as frozen whole blood, isolated PBMCs, or DNA extracted from either sample type. The data stem from a study of blood T cell repertoires in COVID-19 (dated by TCRdb to about 2020). General notes on the study: Collaborator samples came from the United States, Italy and Spain and covered acute and convalescent phases of COVID-19. The material from the prospective study consisted of cDNA or gDNA derived from T cells, B-cell-depleted T cells, or PBMCs. Deeply sampled blood TCRbeta repertoires from subjects exposed to, actively infected with, or recovered from COVID-19 were included in the dataset. The repertoires were released in a freely available public database intended as a resource for research on the immune response to SARS-CoV-2. The samples were drawn from the first 160 participants of the ongoing ImmuneRACE study and from 1,254 subjects provided by 6 global collaborators. The sample metadata nearly always contained a de-identified subject ID, COVID-19 status, age in years and sex. HLA class I and class II types, where available, came from metadata supplied by the sample provider rather than from assay-based typing. The paper as a whole reports these results and caveats: The quantity of clinical and demographic metadata differed by source and by participant and was supplied without curation.

TCRbeta CDR3 regions were amplified from genomic DNA using the immunoSEQ Assay, a bias-controlled multiplex PCR. In the authors' own workflow: The number of nucleated cells in each sample was estimated from the amplification of reference gene primers within the assay. To quantify the absolute abundance of each unique TCRbeta CDR3 rearrangement, sequence reads were collapsed and filtered. For each sample, productive Simpson clonality was calculated as the square root of Simpson's diversity index over productive rearrangements. Imported from immuneACCESS, the table was reduced by TCRdb to in-frame sequences with V and J called. These copies leave out some clones; in studies compared against another copy, an unresolved V gene accounts for under half, and the cause of the remainder is not known. That table supplies the V and J calls and clone size; D and trimming were determined from the DNA. Present in this sample are around 120,000 clones, about 78% of which were seen just once. The ten largest clones add up to 2.3% of the sample.

Trimming removed 4 bases from V and 4 bases from J; the gene matches leave 17 bases unexplained. The germline V gene encodes CDR1 KGHSH and CDR2 LQKENI. Including the terminal cysteine and phenylalanine, the CDR3 comprises 19 residues. Only the CDR3 portion is preserved as DNA: 57 bases, with reading frame beginning at the first base. This clonotype was sampled from a man in his 70s with acute or convalescent COVID-19. Sequences were obtained from peripheral blood. Recombination connected TRBV18 to TRBJ1-4, and 8 junctional nucleotides match TRBD1. In nucleotide form, the sequence is TGTGCCAGCTCACATGGCGAACCGGGACAGGCGCTATTTAATGAAAAACTGTTTTTT. Translated, this is CASSHGEPGQALFNEKLFF.